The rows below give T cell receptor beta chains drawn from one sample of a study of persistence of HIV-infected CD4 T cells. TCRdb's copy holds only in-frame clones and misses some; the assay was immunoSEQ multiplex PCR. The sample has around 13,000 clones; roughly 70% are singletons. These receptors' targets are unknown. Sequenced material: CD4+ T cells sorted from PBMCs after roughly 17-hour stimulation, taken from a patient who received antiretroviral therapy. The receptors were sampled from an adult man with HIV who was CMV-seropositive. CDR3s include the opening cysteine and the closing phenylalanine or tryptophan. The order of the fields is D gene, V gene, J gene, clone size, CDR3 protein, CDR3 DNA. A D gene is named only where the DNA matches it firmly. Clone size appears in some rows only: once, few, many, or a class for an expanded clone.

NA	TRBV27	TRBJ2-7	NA	CASSLSGAEQYF	TGTGCCAGCAGTTTATCGGGGGCCGAGCAGTACTTC
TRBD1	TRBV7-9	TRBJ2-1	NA	CASIRQGASNEQFF	TGTGCCAGCATTCGGCAGGGGGCGTCCAATGAGCAGTTCTTC
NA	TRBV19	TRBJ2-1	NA	CASTMGRVGYEQFF	TGTGCCAGTACCATGGGGCGGGTAGGTTATGAGCAGTTCTTC
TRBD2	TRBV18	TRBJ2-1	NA	CASSPNPSGSYNEQFF	TGTGCCAGCTCACCTAACCCTAGCGGCTCCTACAATGAGCAGTTCTTC
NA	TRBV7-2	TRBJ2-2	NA	CASSHLNTGELFF	TGTGCCAGCAGCCATCTAAACACCGGGGAGCTGTTTTTT
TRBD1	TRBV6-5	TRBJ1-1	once	CASRVTGTGNTEAFF	TGTGCCAGCAGAGTGACCGGGACAGGAAACACTGAAGCTTTCTTT
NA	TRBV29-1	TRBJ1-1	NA	CSIREGGGTEAFF	TGCAGCATTCGGGAAGGAGGGGGCACTGAAGCTTTCTTT
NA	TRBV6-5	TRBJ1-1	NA	CASTSLNRPEAFF	TGTGCCAGCACCTCCCTGAATAGACCAGAAGCTTTCTTT
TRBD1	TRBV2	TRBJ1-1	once	CASSRTGAEAFF	TGTGCCAGCTCCAGGACAGGGGCCGAAGCTTTCTTT
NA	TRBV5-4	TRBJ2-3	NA	CASSLQGRNTDTQYF	TGTGCCAGCAGCTTACAGGGAAGGAACACAGATACGCAGTATTTT
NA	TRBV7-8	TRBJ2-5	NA	CASSLVHRGEQETQYF	TGTGCCAGCAGCTTAGTCCACCGGGGCGAGCAAGAGACCCAGTACTTC
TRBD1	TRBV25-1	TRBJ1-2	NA	CASSEDRGAAYGYTF	TGTGCCAGCAGTGAGGACAGGGGTGCCGCCTATGGCTACACCTTC
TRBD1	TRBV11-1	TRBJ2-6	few	CASSQDRAGANVLTF	TGTGCCAGCAGCCAAGACAGGGCTGGGGCCAACGTCCTGACTTTC
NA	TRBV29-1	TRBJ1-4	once	CSVYGRQTNEKLFF	TGCAGCGTTTACGGCCGGCAGACTAATGAAAAACTGTTTTTT
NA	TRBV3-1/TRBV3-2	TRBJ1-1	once	CASSQASTGTYQAFF	TGTGCCAGCAGCCAAGCTTCTACAGGGACGTATCAAGCTTTCTTT
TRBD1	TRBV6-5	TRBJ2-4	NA	CARDRGDRGFNIQYF	TGTGCCAGGGACCGAGGGGACAGGGGTTTTAACATTCAGTACTTC
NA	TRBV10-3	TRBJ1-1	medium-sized	CAISESVPEAFF	TGTGCCATCAGTGAGAGCGTCCCTGAAGCTTTCTTT
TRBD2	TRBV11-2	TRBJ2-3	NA	CASSLVGYGRGDTDTQYF	TGTGCCAGCAGCTTAGTAGGGTATGGACGGGGGGATACAGATACGCAGTATTTT
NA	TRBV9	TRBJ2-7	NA	CASSVGWGSPYEQYF	TGTGCCAGCAGCGTAGGGTGGGGGTCCCCCTACGAGCAGTACTTC
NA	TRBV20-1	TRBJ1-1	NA	CSASEGQVRNTEAFF	TGCAGTGCTAGTGAGGGGCAGGTTCGAAACACTGAAGCTTTCTTT
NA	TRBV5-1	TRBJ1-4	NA	CASSLVYGQPRADEKLFF	TGCGCCAGCAGCTTGGTATACGGACAGCCCCGGGCAGATGAAAAACTGTTTTTT
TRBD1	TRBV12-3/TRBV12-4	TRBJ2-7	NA	CASSQTGVEQYF	TGTGCCAGCAGTCAGACAGGGGTCGAGCAGTACTTC
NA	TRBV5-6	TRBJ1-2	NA	CASSTTRGNYGYTF	TGTGCCAGCAGTACCACCAGGGGTAACTATGGCTACACCTTC
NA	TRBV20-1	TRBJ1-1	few	CSARENQRAFF	TGCAGTGCTAGAGAAAACCAGCGGGCTTTCTTT